These T cell receptor beta chains were read from a single sample in a study of T cell repertoires in cytomegalovirus infection. The antigens of these receptors remain unknown. TCRdb processed the reads anew with MiXCR; each CDR3 protein has one entry. The data contain under 300,000 distinct CDR3 sequences, 20% to 25% of them singletons. Sequencing was performed on cultured PBMCs, taken from culture after CMV antigen stimulation. The receptors originated from a human donor in good health (CMV status not recorded). Some clones in this sample may be carry-over from other donors' samples. Both conserved end residues are part of each CDR3. D genes are given only for firm matches. Rows give clone size only sometimes, using once, few, many, or a class for an expanded clone.

j_call | d_call | v_call | clone_size | cdr3_aa | cdr3_nt
TRBJ2-7 | TRBD2 | TRBV28 | few | CASSLPSGRSAEQYF | TGTGCCAGCAGTTTGCCTAGCGGGAGATCTGCCGAGCAGTACTTC
TRBJ1-5 | . | TRBV28 | . | CASKSNVQPQHF | TGTGCCAGCAAAAGCAACGTTCAGCCCCAGCATTTT
TRBJ2-2 | TRBD2 | TRBV4-3 | . | CASSQDGLAGDTGELFF | TGCGCCAGCAGCCAGGACGGACTAGCGGGAGACACCGGGGAGCTGTTTTTT
TRBJ2-1 | TRBD1 | TRBV6-2/TRBV6-3 | few | CASRRGGRSYNEQFF | TGTGCCAGCAGACGAGGGGGCAGGTCCTACAATGAGCAGTTCTTC
TRBJ1-5 | . | TRBV4-1 | many | CASSQAGLGGSQPQHF | TGCGCCAGCAGCCAAGCGGGGCTGGGGGGATCTCAGCCCCAGCATTTT
TRBJ2-1 | . | TRBV5-4 | . | CASSLGTRSYNEQFF | TGTGCCAGCAGCCTCGGAACCCGGTCCTACAATGAGCAGTTCTTC
TRBJ2-5 | . | TRBV7-2 | many | CASSDRGRIQETQYF | TGTGCCAGCAGCGACCGGGGACGGATACAAGAGACCCAGTACTTC
TRBJ1-4 | . | TRBV18 | few | CASSPDPRSGRGEKLFF | TGTGCCAGCTCACCGGATCCCCGCTCGGGCAGAGGGGAAAAACTGTTTTTT
TRBJ1-5 | . | TRBV27 | few | CARLPREPQHF | TGTGCCCGCCTCCCTAGGGAGCCCCAGCATTTT
TRBJ1-1 | TRBD1 | TRBV11-2 | few | CASSRDRGRLRWTEAFF | TGTGCCAGCAGCAGAGACAGGGGGCGGTTGCGTTGGACTGAAGCTTTCTTT
TRBJ2-3 | . | TRBV7-9 | . | CASSRTSDTQYF | TGTGCCAGCAGCCGGACATCAGATACGCAGTATTTT
TRBJ2-7 | TRBD1 | TRBV7-2 | many | CASSRGQGGYEQYF | TGTGCCAGCAGCCGGGGACAGGGTGGTTACGAGCAGTACTTC
TRBJ2-3 | . | TRBV5-6 | . | CASRGTPRSTDTQYF | TGTGCCAGCAGAGGGACCCCCCGAAGCACAGATACGCAGTATTTT
TRBJ1-2 | . | TRBV7-9 | many | CASSFVFGGGSYGYTF | TGTGCCAGCAGCTTCGTCTTTGGGGGGGGCAGCTATGGCTACACCTTC
TRBJ2-1 | TRBD2 | TRBV2 | . | CASALAGWSEQFF | TGTGCCAGCGCCCTAGCGGGGTGGAGTGAGCAGTTCTTC
TRBJ2-2 | TRBD1 | TRBV15 | . | CATKPGTVNTGELFF | TGTGCCACCAAGCCCGGGACAGTTAACACCGGGGAGCTGTTTTTT
TRBJ1-6 | TRBD1 | TRBV9 | . | CASSVQTGANSPLHF | TGTGCCAGCAGCGTCCAGACAGGGGCAAATTCACCCCTCCACTTT
TRBJ2-2 | TRBD1 | TRBV12-3/TRBV12-4 | . | CANRGPVTGELFF | TGTGCCAACAGGGGGCCGGTCACCGGGGAGCTGTTTTTT
TRBJ1-1 | . | TRBV2 | few | CASSETAPPKAFF | TGTGCCAGCAGTGAAACCGCCCCCCCAAAAGCTTTCTTT
TRBJ2-3 | . | TRBV7-2 | few | CASSSRWVTDTQYF | TGTGCCAGCAGCTCTAGATGGGTCACAGATACGCAGTATTTT
TRBJ1-2 | . | TRBV7-2 | many | CASSLDQAAYGYTF | TGTGCCAGCAGCTTAGATCAGGCGGCCTATGGCTACACCTTC
TRBJ2-6 | . | TRBV5-6 | few | CASSLWDTPLSGANVLTF | TGTGCCAGCAGCCTATGGGACACGCCACTTTCTGGGGCCAACGTCCTGACTTTC
TRBJ2-7 | . | TRBV7-3 | few | CASSARFSEQYF | TGTGCCAGCAGCGCCCGATTTTCCGAGCAGTACTTC
TRBJ2-7 | TRBD1 | TRBV3-1 | . | CASSWGQGFDEQYF | TGTGCCAGCAGTTGGGGACAGGGGTTCGACGAGCAGTACTTC
TRBJ2-7 | . | TRBV12-3/TRBV12-4 | few | CASSLSPWAANSYEQYF | TGTGCCAGCAGTTTAAGTCCCTGGGCGGCGAACTCCTACGAGCAGTACTTC
TRBJ2-5 | . | TRBV18 | . | CASSRASAETQYF | TGTGCCAGCTCGCGGGCTAGCGCGGAGACCCAGTACTTC
TRBJ2-1 | TRBD1 | TRBV29-1 | . | CSVGGSGQATYNEQFF | TGCAGCGTTGGAGGGTCGGGACAGGCGACCTACAATGAGCAGTTCTTC